What follows are 25 T cell receptor beta chains derived from one specimen sequenced in a study of cytomegalovirus exposure and HLA in healthy donors. A multiplex PCR was run with 60 Vbeta primers and 13 Jbeta primers. Profiling relied on immunoSEQ multiplex PCR, and the TCRdb table lists in-frame clones only, not all of them. Counted here are about 130,000 clones, roughly four fifths occurring once; the ten biggest clones make up approximately 1.8%. Sequencing was done on a sample of PBMCs. These receptors were collected from a female donor in good health and CMV-seropositive.

The CDR3 coding sequence is TGTGCCAGCAGCCAAGTTCTTAACGGCGGGAGGGGGAATGAGCAGTTCTTC. Translating gives CASSQVLNGGRGNEQFF. V and J are TRBV4-2 and TRBJ2-1; the match to TRBD2 covers 9 bases. CDR1 and CDR2 from the germline V gene are LGHNA and YNFKEQ. J lost 7 bases, V lost 1 base, and 11 bases had no gene match. This CDR3 region has 17 residues.

This clone was counted only a few times. This rearrangement joins TRBV4-1 to TRBJ2-7; 12 bases are shared with TRBD2. This CDR3 region has 14 residues. V gave up 2 bases and J gave up 4 bases; unmatched junction bases: 0. Germline V lookup: CDR1 MGHRA, CDR2 YSYEKL. The CDR3 protein is CASSQLAGGYEQYF. CDR3 in DNA: TGCGCCAGCAGCCAACTAGCGGGGGGGTACGAGCAGTACTTC.

This chain joins TRBV4-1 and TRBJ2-2, with TRBD1 matching over 10 bases. The CDR3 is 18 residues long. The germline gives CDR1 MGHRA, CDR2 YSYEKL. V gave up 6 bases and J gave up 5 bases; unmatched junction bases: 15. DNA of the CDR3: TGCGCCAGCAGGCAGGGTCTTTTGACAGGGGGCTGGACCGGGGAGCTGTTTTTT. Amino acids: CASRQGLLTGGWTGELFF.

J is TRBJ1-1 and V is TRBV6-6, with TRBD1 as a possible D gene (5 bases). CDR3 length: 14 amino acids. CDR1 MNHNY and CDR2 SVGAGI come from the germline V gene (reference sequence). V was cut by 6 bases and J by 7 bases, with 18 bases left in between. The CDR3 reads CASRAGGIPREAFF. The CDR3 coding sequence is TGTGCCAGCAGAGCCGGGGGGATTCCTCGTGAAGCTTTCTTT.

This clone appeared once. This rearrangement joins TRBV7-9 to TRBJ2-1, with 12 bases identical to TRBD2. With 7 bases clipped from V and 8 bases from J, the junction kept 21 bases outside the gene matches. CDR1 SEHNR and CDR2 FQNEAQ come from the germline V gene (reference sequence). This CDR3 has 19 residues. In nucleotides, the CDR3 is TGTGCCAGCACCTCCGGGAGGACAGCAAAACTAGCGGGGGGTTATGAGCAGTTCTTC. It yields the protein CASTSGRTAKLAGGYEQFF.

The chain carries TRBV27 and TRBJ2-1; 13 bases fit TRBD2. V was clipped by 3 bases and J by 6 bases; unmatched bases: 2. Germline values: CDR1 MNHEY, CDR2 SMNVEV (reference sequence). CDR3 length equals 15 residues. This chain's CDR3 is CASSFGTSGTNEQFF. For the CDR3, the DNA is TGTGCCAGCAGTTTCGGGACTAGCGGGACCAATGAGCAGTTCTTC.

The rearrangement joins TRBV5-1 to TRBJ2-2, with 9 bases fitting TRBD2. The CDR3 has 15 amino acids. J lost 3 bases, V lost 4 bases, and 4 bases had no gene match. The germline V gene has CDR1 SGHRS and CDR2 YFSETQ. The CDR3 DNA sequence: TGCGCCAGCAGCCCTATAGCGGGGGACACCGGGGAGCTGTTTTTT. It yields the protein CASSPIAGDTGELFF. The entire variable domain, with the rest obtained from reference TRBV5-1 and TRBJ2-2, is as follows: KAGVTQTPRYLIKTRGQQVTLSCSPISGHRSVSWYQQTPGQGLQFLFEYFSETQRNKGNFPGRFSGRQFSNSRSEMNVSTLELGDSALYLCASSPIAGDTGELFFGEGSRLTVL.

This clone was counted only a few times. The chain is built from TRBV14 and TRBJ2-3; possible D gene TRBD2, 5 bases. Germline CDR1 SGHDN, CDR2 FVKESK. The CDR3 has 13 amino acids. Between the trimmed V and J ends, which lost 0 bases and 6 bases, there was a span of 7 bases. CDR3 bases: TGTGCCAGCAGCCAAGATGTAGCGGATACGCAGTATTTT. It translates to CASSQDVADTQYF. Together with reference TRBV14 and TRBJ2-3, the CDR3 gives the full variable domain: EAGVTQFPSHSVIEKGQTVTLRCDPISGHDNLYWYRRVMGKEIKFLLHFVKESKQDESGMPNNRFLAERTGGTYSTLKVQPAELEDSGVYFCASSQDVADTQYFGPGTRLTVL.

The V and J genes are TRBV12-5 and TRBJ1-1, with D perhaps TRBD1 (5 bases). V dropped 1 base and J dropped 7 bases, with 7 bases sitting between them. The CDR3 extends over 12 amino acids. CDR1 and CDR2 from the germline V gene are LGHNT and FRNRAP. This CDR3 is CASGLGQGEAFF. CDR3 DNA sequence: TGTGCTAGTGGTTTGGGGCAGGGTGAAGCTTTCTTT.

Only a few counts were recorded for this clone. The rearrangement joins TRBV5-1 to TRBJ2-7; no clear D. The V gene lost 1 base and the J gene lost 3 bases, with 11 bases spanning the gap. This CDR3 spans 14 amino acids. CDR1 is SGHRS and CDR2 is YFSETQ in the germline V gene. The CDR3 bases are TGCGCCAGCAGCTTGTTAGTAGCCAGCTACGAGCAGTACTTC. This sequence encodes CASSLLVASYEQYF. Looking up the rest from reference TRBV5-1 and TRBJ2-7 gives the full variable domain: KAGVTQTPRYLIKTRGQQVTLSCSPISGHRSVSWYQQTPGQGLQFLFEYFSETQRNKGNFPGRFSGRQFSNSRSEMNVSTLELGDSALYLCASSLLVASYEQYFGPGTRLTVT.

This chain connects TRBV11-2 to TRBJ1-1, with 7 positions matching TRBD1. The CDR3 has 15 amino acids. Germline V lookup: CDR1 SGHAT, CDR2 FQNNGV. Unmatched junction bases numbered 9, after V lost 6 bases and J lost 2 bases. DNA for the CDR3: TGTGCCAGCAGGGGAACTCGACAGGGCAACACTGAAGCTTTCTTT. It translates to CASRGTRQGNTEAFF.

This chain uses TRBV6-5 with TRBJ2-1, with 9 nucleotides matching TRBD1. Germline CDR1 and CDR2: MNHEY and SVGAGI. V trimming: 2 bases; J trimming: 8 bases; junction bases outside the gene matches: 7. The CDR3 loop spans 15 amino acids. CDR3 protein: CASSYAGTGTYEQFF. DNA for the CDR3: TGTGCCAGCAGTTACGCCGGGACAGGGACGTATGAGCAGTTCTTC.

This chain joins TRBV5-6 and TRBJ1-2, with a possible D match to TRBD1 (5 bases). Trimming removed 0 bases at V and 5 bases at J, with 11 bases between. From germline, CDR1 is SGHDT and CDR2 YYEEEE. The length of the CDR3 is 14 residues. The CDR3 bases are TGTGCCAGCAGCTTGGTAGGGGATCATTATGGCTACACCTTC. Encoded protein: CASSLVGDHYGYTF. Based on the CDR3 plus reference TRBV5-6 and TRBJ1-2, the full variable domain is DAGVTQSPTHLIKTRGQQVTLRCSPKSGHDTVSWYQQALGQGPQFIFQYYEEEERQRGNFPDRFSGHQFPNYSSELNVNALLLGDSALYLCASSLVGDHYGYTFGSGTRLTVV.

The CDR3: CASSPLGGNNYNEQFF. The CDR3 nucleotides read TGTGCCAGCAGCCCCCTCGGAGGGAACAACTACAATGAGCAGTTCTTC. The chain has TRBV4-2 and TRBJ2-1; possible D gene TRBD2, 6 bases. V gave up 4 bases and J gave up 3 bases, with 16 bases separating them. The CDR3 extends over 16 amino acids. Germline V lookup: CDR1 LGHNA, CDR2 YNFKEQ.

This chain links TRBV4-2 with TRBJ1-2, with D possibly TRBD1 on 5 matching bases. The CDR3 runs to 17 residues. Germline values: CDR1 LGHNA, CDR2 YNFKEQ. Between the trimmed V and J ends, which lost 1 base and 6 bases, there was a span of 21 bases. The CDR3 region has the DNA TGTGCCAGCAGCCAAGCCATAGTCAGTGGGGGGAATAATGGCTACACCTTC. Amino acid sequence: CASSQAIVSGGNNGYTF.

The V and J genes are TRBV6-5 and TRBJ1-4; no definite D call. The CDR3 totals 13 residues. Germline V gene sequence: CDR1 MNHEY, CDR2 SVGAGI. V gave up 4 bases and J gave up 6 bases, with 9 bases separating them. CDR3 in amino acids: CASSFREHEKLFF. The CDR3 coding sequence is TGTGCCAGCAGTTTTAGGGAGCATGAAAAACTGTTTTTT.

The chain carries TRBV5-1 and TRBJ2-3; the match to TRBD2 covers 7 bases. After removal of 4 bases from V and 2 bases from J, the junction contained 7 bases not matched to a gene. The CDR3 runs 15 residues. The V gene's germline CDR1 is SGHRS and CDR2 YFSETQ. This CDR3 is CASSPGLGDTDTQYF. DNA of the CDR3: TGCGCCAGCAGCCCAGGACTAGGGGACACAGATACGCAGTATTTT. The whole variable domain, filled in from reference TRBV5-1 and TRBJ2-3, reads KAGVTQTPRYLIKTRGQQVTLSCSPISGHRSVSWYQQTPGQGLQFLFEYFSETQRNKGNFPGRFSGRQFSNSRSEMNVSTLELGDSALYLCASSPGLGDTDTQYFGPGTRLTVL.

V usage is TRBV10-1 and J usage is TRBJ2-3; TRBD2 matches 14 bases. The V and J ends lost 2 bases and 1 base, in that order; junction bases with no gene match: 2. The germline CDR1 and CDR2 sequences are WNHNN and SYGVQD (reference sequence). The CDR3 spans 17 residues. CDR3 amino acids: CASSEATSGGGTDTQYF. As DNA, the CDR3 is TGCGCCAGCAGTGAGGCGACTAGCGGGGGGGGCACAGATACGCAGTATTTT.

The chain carries TRBV6-1 and TRBJ1-4, with TRBD1 matching over 8 bases. Germline assignment: CDR1 MNHNS and CDR2 SASEGT. The J segment lost 7 bases and the V segment lost 11 bases, leaving 6 bases of the junction unmatched. The CDR3 totals 12 residues. This CDR3 reads CAGQGQSEKLFF. CDR3 sequence (DNA): TGTGCCGGACAGGGCCAGAGTGAAAAACTGTTTTTT.

The chain employs TRBV14 and TRBJ2-5, with D possibly being TRBD1 (5 bases). CDR1 and CDR2 (germline): SGHDN, FVKESK. Trimming pared 0 bases from V and 5 bases from J, leaving 10 bases between. CDR3 length: 14 amino acids. The CDR3 reads CASSQDKGRETQYF. CDR3 sequence (DNA): TGTGCCAGCAGCCAAGATAAGGGGCGTGAGACCCAGTACTTC. Full variable domain (missing parts from reference TRBV14 and TRBJ2-5): EAGVTQFPSHSVIEKGQTVTLRCDPISGHDNLYWYRRVMGKEIKFLLHFVKESKQDESGMPNNRFLAERTGGTYSTLKVQPAELEDSGVYFCASSQDKGRETQYFGPGTRLLVL.

The rearrangement uses TRBV7-2 and TRBJ1-2; no firm D call. Trimming removed 1 base at V and 7 bases at J, with 4 bases between. The germline V gene encodes CDR1 SGHTA and CDR2 FQGNSA. The CDR3 is made up of 11 amino acids. The CDR3 DNA reads TGTGCCAGCAGCTTAGTCCTTGGCTACACCTTC. Amino acid sequence: CASSLVLGYTF.

This clone was seen only a few times. This chain connects TRBV4-1 to TRBJ1-2; possibly TRBD1 for D (5 bases). Germline CDR1 reads MGHRA; CDR2 reads YSYEKL. CDR3 size: 16 residues. V was pared by 0 bases and J by 5 bases, with 16 bases between. This chain's CDR3 is CASSQDPGRQGYGYTF. In nucleotides, the CDR3 is TGCGCCAGCAGCCAAGATCCAGGGAGGCAAGGGTATGGCTACACCTTC.

The chain joins TRBV14 to TRBJ2-1; 14 bases are a match to TRBD2. Germline CDR1 reads SGHDN; CDR2 reads FVKESK. CDR3 length: 16 amino acids. Unmatched junction bases numbered 2, after V lost 2 bases and J lost 5 bases. The CDR3 sequence is CASSQPGLAGDNEQFF. The CDR3 nucleotides are TGTGCCAGCAGCCAACCGGGACTAGCGGGAGACAATGAGCAGTTCTTC.

This chain connects TRBV7-8 to TRBJ2-7; D is ambiguous. V was cut by 4 bases and J by 1 base, with 8 bases left in between. The CDR3 covers 13 residues. The V gene's germline CDR1 is SGHVS and CDR2 FQNEAQ. CDR3 amino acids: CASSSLESYEQYF. Here the CDR3 DNA reads TGTGCCAGCAGCTCGCTGGAGTCCTACGAGCAGTACTTC.

The CDR3 spells CASSLVDRGHEKLFF. The CDR3 DNA reads as TGCGCCAGCAGCTTGGTGGACAGGGGGCACGAAAAACTGTTTTTT. The rearrangement uses TRBV5-1 and TRBJ1-4, with TRBD1 matching 11 bases. Germline V gene sequence: CDR1 SGHRS, CDR2 YFSETQ. The CDR3 runs to 15 residues. Germline trimming cut 0 bases from V and 8 bases from J; bases unmatched to any gene: 3. Using reference TRBV5-1 and TRBJ1-4 for the parts outside the CDR3, the full variable domain is KAGVTQTPRYLIKTRGQQVTLSCSPISGHRSVSWYQQTPGQGLQFLFEYFSETQRNKGNFPGRFSGRQFSNSRSEMNVSTLELGDSALYLCASSLVDRGHEKLFFGSGTQLSVL.